These 31 T cell receptor beta chains were all obtained from the same sample, sequenced in a study of T cells after yellow fever vaccination. TCRdb ran MiXCR on the 5' RACE reads and lists one entry per CDR3 protein. Counted here are approximately 150,000 distinct CDR3 sequences, roughly 9% occurring once; the ten biggest clones make up around 35%. Sequenced material: CD8+ T cells sorted from PBMCs, taken 45 days after the yellow fever booster vaccination. These receptors were taken from a man aged 18 to 29 who received the YFV17D yellow fever vaccine.

This clonotype has a handful of counts. V usage is TRBV10-3 and J usage is TRBJ1-2; D not resolved. The CDR3 covers 14 residues. V lost 6 bases, J lost 0 bases, and 11 bases lay in between. The germline V gene encodes CDR1 ENHRY and CDR2 SYGVKD. CDR3 residues: CAIRWTDPNYGYTF. The CDR3 region has the DNA TGTGCCATCAGATGGACGGACCCTAACTATGGCTACACCTTC.

This clonotype occurred a few times. This chain uses TRBV7-8 with TRBJ2-2; 8 nucleotides line up with TRBD2. This CDR3 has 17 residues. V lost 5 bases, J lost 5 bases, and 13 bases stayed unmatched. Looked up from germline, CDR1 is SGHVS and CDR2 is FQNEAQ. The CDR3 is CASSHPSGGGKTGELFF. CDR3 DNA sequence: TGTGCCAGCAGCCATCCGAGCGGGGGAGGGAAAACCGGGGAGCTGTTTTTT.

V and J are TRBV19 and TRBJ1-1; D unclear. Germline V gene sequence: CDR1 LNHDA, CDR2 SQIVND (reference sequence). V dropped 6 bases and J dropped 3 bases, with 11 bases sitting between them. The CDR3 covers 13 residues. The CDR3 nucleotides read TGTGCCAGTAGACCACCCCGGGACACTGAAGCTTTCTTT. Translating it yields CASRPPRDTEAFF.

V is TRBV4-2 and J is TRBJ2-3, with D possibly matching TRBD2 (6 bases). CDR1 is LGHNA and CDR2 is YNFKEQ in the germline V gene. The CDR3 runs 16 residues. V lost 4 bases and J 2 bases, leaving 16 bases between the germline ends. The CDR3 DNA sequence: TGTGCCAGCAGCCCGGGGGAACTCACGGCCACAGATACGCAGTATTTT. This encodes CASSPGELTATDTQYF.

This clonotype was observed a handful of times. The chain has TRBV4-3 and TRBJ2-4; D not resolved. V was pared by 1 base and J by 0 bases, with 19 bases between. The CDR3 extends over 19 amino acids. Per germline, CDR1 LGHNA and CDR2 YSLEER. The CDR3 protein is CASSQGDKPPFLAKNIQYF. In nucleotides, the CDR3 is TGCGCCAGCAGCCAAGGTGACAAGCCTCCGTTCCTAGCCAAAAACATTCAGTACTTC.

This clonotype showed up many times. This sequence joins TRBV4-1 and TRBJ2-7, with 8 positions matching TRBD1. The CDR3 sequence is 14 residues long. J gave up 7 bases and V 2 bases, and 7 bases lay outside the gene matches. Germline V CDR1 and CDR2: MGHRA, YSYEKL. CDR3 nucleotides: TGCGCCAGCAGCCAATTCCCCAGGGGGCGTGAGCAGTACTTC. As protein: CASSQFPRGREQYF.

This clonotype was recorded many times. The gene calls are TRBV4-1 and TRBJ2-1; 7 bases are a match to TRBD2. CDR1 is MGHRA, CDR2 YSYEKL, per germline. V lost 6 bases and J lost 5; bases outside the gene matches: 7. The CDR3 length is 14 residues. The CDR3 loop is CASRRTGTNNEQFF. CDR3 in DNA: TGCGCCAGCAGGCGGACCGGGACTAACAATGAGCAGTTCTTC.

The chain combines TRBV4-2 with TRBJ2-7; maybe TRBD2 (5 bases). The V and J ends lost 1 base and 5 bases respectively, with 9 bases between them. The germline V gene has CDR1 LGHNA and CDR2 YNFKEQ. CDR3 length: 13 amino acids. CDR3 region: CASSQASGNEQYF. In DNA form, the CDR3 reads TGTGCCAGCAGCCAAGCGTCGGGAAACGAGCAGTACTTC.

Here the CDR3 reads CASSFGALAGMYQETQYF. CDR3 nucleotide sequence: TGTGCCAGCAGTTTCGGTGCGTTAGCGGGGATGTACCAAGAGACCCAGTACTTC. The chain uses TRBV12-3 or TRBV12-4 and TRBJ2-5; TRBD2 matches at 8 bases. V lost 3 bases to trimming and J lost 0 bases; unmatched junction nucleotides: 12. This CDR3 is 18 amino acids long.

The chain couples TRBV29-1 to TRBJ2-1; maybe TRBD2 (5 bases). The CDR3 has 13 amino acids. The germline gives CDR1 SQVTM, CDR2 ANQGSEA. The ends were cut back, 7 bases at V and 8 bases at J, with 18 bases in the middle. CDR3 bases: TGCAGCGCCCCTCGTTCGGGGTATGATGAGCAGTTCTTC. It is translated as CSAPRSGYDEQFF.

This clonotype was seen only a few times. The chain links TRBV4-1 to TRBJ2-5, with 8 positions matching TRBD2. Looked up from germline, CDR1 is MGHRA and CDR2 is YSYEKL. The CDR3 contains 14 residues. V gave up 7 bases and J gave up 4 bases; unmatched junction bases: 8. CDR3 region: CASKDSGDVETQYF. In DNA form, the CDR3 reads TGCGCCAGCAAGGATAGCGGGGACGTAGAGACCCAGTACTTC.

This clonotype was seen a few times. The J gene is TRBJ1-1, the V gene TRBV4-1; tentatively, D is TRBD1 (6 bases). CDR1 and CDR2 (germline): MGHRA, YSYEKL. V lost 3 bases to trimming and J lost 1 base, with 12 bases between them. The CDR3 is 15 amino acids. The CDR3 sequence: CASSHPPTGNTEAFF. The CDR3 coding sequence is TGCGCCAGCAGCCACCCACCGACAGGGAACACTGAAGCTTTCTTT.

The chain carries TRBV3-1 and TRBJ2-2, with D possibly being TRBD2 (6 bases). Per the germline V gene, CDR1 is LGHDT and CDR2 is YNNKEL (reference sequence). V dropped 4 bases and J dropped 4 bases, with 16 bases sitting between them. CDR3 size: 16 residues. This chain's CDR3 is CASSPTVGGGTGELFF. The CDR3 bases are TGTGCCAGCAGCCCGACGGTTGGGGGAGGCACCGGGGAGCTGTTTTTT.

The V gene is TRBV15, the J gene TRBJ1-6; D is undetermined. This CDR3 is 14 amino acids long. The V gene lost 1 base and the J gene lost 3 bases, with 4 bases spanning the gap. Per germline, CDR1 LNHNV and CDR2 YYDKDF (reference sequence). The DNA of the CDR3 is TGTGCCACCAGCAGAGCCCTCTATAATTCACCCCTCCACTTT. This sequence encodes CATSRALYNSPLHF.

A few counts support this clonotype. The gene calls are TRBV20-1 and TRBJ1-2, with 9 nucleotides matching TRBD1. V lost 4 bases, J lost 1 base, and 7 bases stayed unmatched. From germline, CDR1 is DFQATT and CDR2 SNEGSKA (reference sequence). The length of the CDR3 is 15 residues. CDR3 bases: TGCAGTGCTAAAACCGGGACAGGGAGTAACTATGGCTACACCTTC. Translated: CSAKTGTGSNYGYTF.

This clonotype was detected a few times. The chain couples TRBV29-1 to TRBJ1-1; D is possibly TRBD1 (5 bases). CDR3 length: 12 amino acids. CDR1 and CDR2 (germline): SQVTM, ANQGSEA. V lost 3 bases and J lost 4, with 9 bases in between. CDR3 residues: CSVEWGTTEAFF. The CDR3 DNA sequence: TGCAGCGTTGAGTGGGGGACCACTGAAGCTTTCTTT.

This clonotype was seen at least ten times. This chain connects TRBV27 to TRBJ2-7; 8 positions match TRBD1. V lost 3 bases to trimming and J lost 4 bases; unmatched junction nucleotides: 2. CDR1 is MNHEY and CDR2 is SMNVEV in the germline V gene (reference sequence). The CDR3 sequence is 13 residues long. CDR3 coding DNA: TGTGCCAGCAGTTTCACAGGGGGATACGAGCAGTACGTC. Its protein product is CASSFTGGYEQYV.

This clonotype came up many times. The chain recombines TRBV6-5 with TRBJ1-1; weak D call: TRBD1 (5 bases). Germline CDR1 MNHEY, CDR2 SVGAGI. V lost 2 bases to trimming and J lost 10 bases, with 14 bases between them. The CDR3 totals 13 residues. CDR3 amino acids: CASSYDQGRIAFF. In nucleotides, the CDR3 is TGTGCCAGCAGTTACGACCAGGGCAGAATAGCTTTCTTT.

This clonotype has only a few counts. The chain joins TRBV3-1 to TRBJ2-2; tentatively, D is TRBD1 (6 bases). Trimming shortened V by 3 bases and J by 0 bases, and 17 bases separated the two germline ends. CDR1 is LGHDT, CDR2 YNNKEL, per germline (reference sequence). The CDR3 has 18 amino acids. The CDR3: CASSQVSLGQPNTGELFF. DNA for the CDR3: TGTGCCAGCAGCCAGGTCTCGTTAGGACAGCCGAACACCGGGGAGCTGTTTTTT.

The chain has TRBV2 and TRBJ2-1; a possible D gene is TRBD1 (5 bases). Germline V gene sequence: CDR1 SNHLY, CDR2 FYNNEI. The CDR3 contains 14 residues. V was trimmed by 6 bases and J by 4 bases, leaving 13 bases between them. As DNA, the CDR3 is TGTGCCAGCAGCCCCAAGGGGCAGTACAATGAGCAGTTCTTC. This translates into CASSPKGQYNEQFF. Based on the CDR3 plus reference TRBV2 and TRBJ2-1, the full variable domain is EPEVTQTPSHQVTQMGQEVILRCVPISNHLYFYWYRQILGQKVEFLVSFYNNEISEKSEIFDDQFSVERPDGSNFTLKIRSTKLEDSAMYFCASSPKGQYNEQFFGPGTRLTVL.

This clonotype was seen a few times. The rearrangement joins TRBV12-3 or TRBV12-4 to TRBJ1-1; TRBD1 agrees at 7 bases. This CDR3 is 14 amino acids long. The J segment lost 4 bases and the V segment lost 5 bases, leaving 7 bases of the junction unmatched. CDR3 sequence (DNA): TGTGCCAGCAGTGACAGGGTGGGAGGCACTGAAGCTTTCTTT. It yields the protein CASSDRVGGTEAFF.

The chain couples TRBV4-2 to TRBJ2-3, with 7 bases identical to TRBD2. Germline lookup yields CDR1 LGHNA and CDR2 YNFKEQ. Trimming cost V 0 bases and J 5 bases; bases outside gene matches: 8. This CDR3 is built from 16 residues. The CDR3 DNA sequence: TGTGCCAGCAGCCAAGAGTTGACTAGCTGGGTAGATACGCAGTATTTT. As protein: CASSQELTSWVDTQYF.

The table lists this clonotype with a count of one. A much bigger clone sits one base away, suggesting this may be a read error. The J gene is TRBJ2-1, the V gene TRBV7-2; D may be TRBD1 (6 bases). The germline V gene has CDR1 SGHTA and CDR2 FQGNSA. V was cut by 5 bases and J by 13 bases, with 24 bases left in between. The CDR3 loop spans 15 amino acids. CDR3 in amino acids: CASSPGVLGQETQFF. In DNA form, the CDR3 reads TGTGCCAGCAGCCCAGGGGTATTGGGGCAAGAGACCCAGTTCTTC.

In this sample, this clonotype turned up a few times. The chain has TRBV7-8 and TRBJ2-7, with D uncertain. Germline V CDR1 and CDR2: SGHVS, FQNEAQ. The germline V and J ends were trimmed by 5 bases and 8 bases, with 13 bases remaining between them. The CDR3 consists of 12 residues. Written as DNA, the CDR3 is TGTGCCAGCAGCCCAAACGCAGTCCAGCAGTACGTC. Translated, it gives CASSPNAVQQYV.

This clonotype has ten or more counts. The genes are TRBV9 and TRBJ2-2, with no clear D. Germline loops: CDR1 SGDLS, CDR2 YYNGEE. V was shortened by 4 bases and J by 0 bases, with 13 bases between the two germline ends. The length of the CDR3 is 16 residues. CDR3 region: CASSLTGSSNTGELFF. DNA of the CDR3: TGTGCCAGCAGCCTAACGGGTAGTTCGAACACCGGGGAGCTGTTTTTT.

This clonotype was counted only a few times. J is TRBJ2-1 and V is TRBV19; no definite D call. Trimming stripped 9 bases from V and 9 bases from J, with 15 bases between. Germline assignment: CDR1 LNHDA and CDR2 SQIVND (reference sequence). The CDR3 extends over 12 amino acids. The CDR3 nucleotides are TGTGCCAGCGGGTCAGCGTTGGTTGAGCAGTTCTTC. Amino acid sequence: CASGSALVEQFF.

The chain couples TRBV11-2 to TRBJ1-2, with 11 bases identical to TRBD1. The junction had 6 bases not matched to a gene; V was cut back by 5 bases and J by 7 bases. The germline V gene encodes CDR1 SGHAT and CDR2 FQNNGV. The length of the CDR3 is 14 residues. The CDR3 region is CASSVGTGGFGYTF. CDR3 nucleotide sequence: TGTGCCAGCAGCGTCGGGACAGGGGGATTTGGCTACACCTTC.

This clonotype is labeled as medium-sized (0.01 to 0.1%). The chain employs TRBV20-1 and TRBJ2-5, with 10 bases matching TRBD2. The CDR3 loop spans 14 amino acids. Germline V CDR1 and CDR2: DFQATT, SNEGSKA (reference sequence). Trimming removed 6 bases from V and 0 bases from J; junction bases left unmatched: 4. This CDR3 is CSATGLADQETQYF. CDR3 sequence (DNA): TGCAGTGCAACAGGACTAGCGGACCAAGAGACCCAGTACTTC.

This clonotype was seen ten or more times. The rearrangement links TRBV7-9 to TRBJ2-1, with D possibly matching TRBD2 (6 bases). V dropped 7 bases and J dropped 5 bases, with 15 bases sitting between them. CDR3 length: 14 residues. CDR1 and CDR2 from the germline V gene are SEHNR and FQNEAQ (reference sequence). CDR3: CASTRDGGDNEQFF. The CDR3 DNA reads as TGTGCCAGCACCCGGGACGGGGGAGACAATGAGCAGTTCTTC.

This clonotype appeared many times. This chain uses TRBV4-1 with TRBJ2-1; 12 nucleotides line up with TRBD2. Germline CDR1 and CDR2: MGHRA and YSYEKL. This CDR3 contains 18 residues. V shed 0 bases, J shed 5 bases, and the junction held 8 bases outside the gene matches. The CDR3 DNA sequence: TGCGCCAGCAGCCAAGATCTCCGGACTAGCGGGGTTAACAATGAGCAGTTCTTC. Its protein product is CASSQDLRTSGVNNEQFF.

This clonotype was detected only a few times. The V gene is TRBV7-9, the J gene TRBJ2-3; D not certain. V was trimmed by 4 bases and J by 0 bases, leaving 14 bases between them. CDR3 length equals 16 residues. CDR1 and CDR2 from the germline V gene are SEHNR and FQNEAQ (reference sequence). CDR3 amino acids: CASSSTLFFSTDTQYF. CDR3 DNA: TGTGCCAGCAGCTCAACGCTATTCTTTAGCACAGATACGCAGTATTTT.